A single sample is the source of the 24 T cell receptor beta chains below, sequenced in a study of spatial heterogeneity in lung cancer. MiXCR was run by TCRdb on the 5' RACE reads, yielding one entry per CDR3 protein. Of some 55,000 distinct CDR3 sequences listed, approximately 6.3% are singletons. The time point denotes: sample taken at primary tumor resection. The sequencing here drew on PBMCs, taken at surgery. These receptor sequences come from a female donor with early-stage non-small cell lung cancer.

At least ten counts were recorded for this clonotype. The chain carries TRBV11-3 and TRBJ2-4; D gene unclear. CDR3 size: 15 residues. CDR1 SGHNT and CDR2 YENEEA come from the germline V gene. V was trimmed by 1 base and J by 4 bases, leaving 11 bases between them. The CDR3 bases are TGTGCCAGCAGCTTAGGGACCGCAGAAAAAAACATTCAGTACTTC. This gives the protein CASSLGTAEKNIQYF.

In this sample, this clonotype turned up many times. V and J are TRBV5-1 and TRBJ1-1; 7 bases match TRBD1. Unmatched junction bases numbered 10, after V lost 1 base and J lost 4 bases. This CDR3 has 16 residues. CDR1 and CDR2 from the germline V gene are SGHRS and YFSETQ. CDR3 amino acids: CASSLLPGDSPTEAFF. CDR3 coding DNA: TGCGCCAGCAGCTTGTTGCCAGGGGACAGTCCCACTGAAGCTTTCTTT. Full variable domain (rest looked up from reference TRBV5-1 and TRBJ1-1): KAGVTQTPRYLIKTRGQQVTLSCSPISGHRSVSWYQQTPGQGLQFLFEYFSETQRNKGNFPGRFSGRQFSNSRSEMNVSTLELGDSALYLCASSLLPGDSPTEAFFGQGTRLTVV.

The V and J genes are TRBV12-3 or TRBV12-4 and TRBJ2-1; D ambiguous. V lost 3 bases to trimming and J lost 6 bases, with 9 bases between them. CDR3 length: 13 residues. CDR3 sequence (DNA): TGTGCCAGCAGTTTTGGGCTAGGCAATGAGCAGTTCTTC. It codes for CASSFGLGNEQFF.

This clonotype was counted ten times or more. This chain links TRBV7-2 with TRBJ2-1; possible D gene TRBD1, 5 bases. CDR1 is SGHTA and CDR2 is FQGNSA in the germline V gene. The CDR3 has 13 residues. V dropped 3 bases and J dropped 6 bases, with 9 bases sitting between them. CDR3 bases: TGTGCCAGCAGCTTGGCCCAGGGCAATGAGCAGTTCTTC. This codes for CASSLAQGNEQFF.

This clonotype was recorded at least ten times. The rearrangement joins TRBV20-1 to TRBJ1-1; 9 bases line up with TRBD1. CDR1 DFQATT and CDR2 SNEGSKA come from the germline V gene (reference sequence). The CDR3 has 14 amino acids. V trimming: 5 bases; J trimming: 4 bases; junction bases outside the gene matches: 8. CDR3: CSAPTGDRATEAFF. The CDR3 nucleotides read TGCAGTGCTCCCACGGGGGACAGGGCCACTGAAGCTTTCTTT.

In its sample, this clonotype was seen many times. The rearrangement joins TRBV6-5 to TRBJ1-5; D ambiguous. The CDR3 spans 14 residues. From germline, CDR1 is MNHEY and CDR2 SVGAGI. V lost 10 bases, J lost 0 bases, and 13 bases lay in between. The CDR3 DNA sequence: TGTGCCACTCAGGACGGGAATAGCAATCAGCCCCAGCATTTT. As protein: CATQDGNSNQPQHF.

This clonotype came up a few times. The chain uses TRBV19 and TRBJ1-2; 7 nucleotides align to TRBD1. Trimming at V came to 4 bases and at J to 3 bases, leaving 2 bases not matched to a gene. The CDR3 contains 13 residues. Germline V CDR1 and CDR2: LNHDA, SQIVND (reference sequence). The chain's CDR3 is CASSRQGDYGYTF. CDR3 in DNA: TGTGCCAGTAGTAGACAGGGTGACTATGGCTACACCTTC.

This clonotype was recorded many times. V is TRBV28 and J is TRBJ2-3; 12 bases fit TRBD2. From germline, CDR1 is MDHEN and CDR2 SYDVKM. V was pared by 5 bases and J by 2 bases, with 2 bases of the junction left unmatched. The CDR3 length is 15 residues. CDR3 region: CASSGLAGNTDTQYF. The CDR3 coding sequence is TGTGCCAGCAGTGGACTAGCGGGGAACACAGATACGCAGTATTTT.

This clonotype appeared a few times. This chain connects TRBV2 to TRBJ2-7; TRBD1 matches 7 bases. The germline CDR1 and CDR2 sequences are SNHLY and FYNNEI. The CDR3 consists of 13 residues. Trimming at V came to 6 bases and at J to 12 bases, leaving 14 bases not matched to a gene. The CDR3 sequence: CASSDRGTAILYV. Written as DNA, the CDR3 is TGTGCCAGCAGCGACCGAGGGACAGCAATCTTGTACGTC.

The chain employs TRBV20-1 and TRBJ2-4; no firm D call. The CDR3 contains 15 residues. The germline CDR1 and CDR2 sequences are DFQATT and SNEGSKA (reference sequence). Trimming left V 0 bases short and J 0 bases short, with 9 bases between. CDR3 region: CSARDGALAKNIQYF. Written as DNA, the CDR3 is TGCAGTGCTAGAGACGGAGCCCTAGCCAAAAACATTCAGTACTTC.

This clonotype appeared many times. The rearrangement links TRBV15 to TRBJ2-7; weak D call: TRBD2 (5 bases). CDR1 is LNHNV and CDR2 is YYDKDF in the germline V gene (reference sequence). The CDR3 length is 14 residues. V lost 0 bases and J lost 3, with 9 bases in between. The CDR3 reads CATSRDRTDYEQYF. CDR3 in DNA: TGTGCCACCAGCAGAGACCGGACTGACTACGAGCAGTACTTC.

In this sample, this clonotype turned up many times. This rearrangement joins TRBV28 to TRBJ1-2; 10 nucleotides match TRBD1. Unmatched junction bases numbered 3, after V lost 4 bases and J lost 4 bases. Germline V gene data show CDR1 as MDHEN and CDR2 as SYDVKM. This CDR3 is built from 14 residues. The CDR3 sequence: CASSSGTGAYGYTF. CDR3 DNA: TGTGCCAGCAGTTCCGGGACAGGGGCCTATGGCTACACCTTC.

This clonotype was picked up one time. A single base separates this from a much larger clone, so it may be a read error. The conserved phenylalanine or tryptophan normally closing the CDR3 is absent here, so this likely arose from a read error. Because the CDR3's place on the DNA is in doubt, the DNA is left out and the CDR3 is given as listed by TCRdb. The chain has TRBV9 and TRBJ1-6; the D call in the table, TRBD1, was not verified against the DNA. Both ends counted, the CDR3 spans 12 residues. Germline V gene lookup returns CDR1 SGDLS and CDR2 YYNGEE. The CDR3 sequence: CATPRRTSPLPC.

This clonotype was counted at least ten times. The chain links TRBV18 to TRBJ2-3; 8 nucleotides match TRBD1. The CDR3 extends over 16 amino acids. CDR1 and CDR2 (germline): KGHSH, LQKENI. J lost 1 base, V lost 2 bases, and 5 bases had no gene match. Here the CDR3 reads CASSPRTGRGTDTQYF. For the CDR3, the DNA is TGTGCCAGCTCACCAAGGACAGGGAGAGGCACAGATACGCAGTATTTT.

This clonotype was recorded at least ten times. CDR3 sequence: CASRATSGRHNEQFF. The CDR3, as DNA: TGTGCCAGCAGAGCCACTAGCGGGAGGCACAATGAGCAGTTCTTC. The V and J genes are TRBV9 and TRBJ2-1; 12 positions match TRBD2. Germline values: CDR1 SGDLS, CDR2 YYNGEE. The CDR3 totals 15 residues. With V trimmed by 5 bases and J by 5 bases, 5 bases remained unmatched.

This clonotype was picked up a small number of times. The chain couples TRBV20-1 to TRBJ1-5, with 10 bases lining up with TRBD1. The CDR3 sequence is 14 residues long. Germline V gene sequence: CDR1 DFQATT, CDR2 SNEGSKA (reference sequence). Trimming took 1 base from V and 7 from J; bases not matched to a gene: 4. The CDR3 is CSARVTGGDQPQHF. In DNA, the CDR3 is TGCAGTGCTAGAGTGACAGGGGGCGACCAGCCCCAGCATTTT.

In its sample, this clonotype was seen many times. The V call is TRBV3-1, the J call TRBJ2-3; 7 nucleotides align to TRBD1. V lost 3 bases to trimming and J lost 2 bases; unmatched junction nucleotides: 5. The CDR3 covers 15 residues. Germline-derived CDR1 and CDR2 are LGHDT and YNNKEL (reference sequence). Here the CDR3 DNA reads TGTGCCAGCAGCCACCGACAGGGCAACACAGATACGCAGTATTTT. Translation: CASSHRQGNTDTQYF.

The V call is TRBV11-1, the J call TRBJ2-1; TRBD2 aligns across 9 bases. This CDR3 is built from 15 residues. The trim removed 6 bases at V and 0 bases at J, leaving 3 bases unmatched. Germline V gives CDR1 SGHAT, CDR2 FQDESV (reference sequence). The CDR3 spells CASRLSGGSYNEQFF. The CDR3 DNA sequence: TGTGCCAGCAGGCTTAGCGGGGGCTCCTACAATGAGCAGTTCTTC.

This clonotype was found many times. The V gene is TRBV5-5, the J gene TRBJ2-3; no clear D gene. The V gene lost 0 bases and the J gene lost 0 bases, with 11 bases spanning the gap. The CDR3 length is 16 residues. Germline lookup yields CDR1 SGHKS and CDR2 YYEKEE (reference sequence). The CDR3 reads CASSLERFPSTDTQYF. DNA of the CDR3: TGTGCCAGCAGCTTGGAGAGGTTCCCTAGCACAGATACGCAGTATTTT.

This clonotype was recorded once. Sequence at one end of the junction differs from germline and may be a read error. The chain links TRBV6-5 to TRBJ1-4; TRBD1 might be the D (5 bases). Germline V gene lookup returns CDR1 MNHEY and CDR2 SVGAGI. CDR3 length: 16 amino acids. CDR3 in amino acids: CASSYRPGTGDEKLIF. Written as DNA, the CDR3 is TGTGCCAGCAGTTACCGTCCAGGGACGGGAGATGAAAAACTGATTTTT.

This rearrangement joins TRBV2 to TRBJ1-5, with unresolved D. CDR3 length equals 12 residues. Germline assignment: CDR1 SNHLY and CDR2 FYNNEI. V shed 3 bases and J shed 6 bases, with 6 bases lying between them. In DNA, the CDR3 is TGTGCCAGCAGTGAGTCGTTTCAGCCCCAGCATTTT. Translating it yields CASSESFQPQHF.

This clonotype has ten or more counts. J is TRBJ2-6 and V is TRBV6-2 or TRBV6-3; the D is unclear. Trimming stripped 4 bases from V and 2 bases from J, with 3 bases between. In germline, CDR1 is MNHEY, CDR2 SVGEGT. The CDR3 covers 13 residues. The CDR3 DNA is TGTGCCAGCAGTTTTGCTGGGGCCAACGTCCTGACTTTC. Translation: CASSFAGANVLTF.

This clonotype occurred many times. This chain uses TRBV5-1 with TRBJ1-2; D may be TRBD1 (6 bases). V gave up 4 bases and J gave up 4 bases, with 17 bases separating them. The CDR3 covers 15 residues. Germline CDR1 and CDR2: SGHRS and YFSETQ. CDR3 DNA sequence: TGCGCCAGCAGCGGCAATACAGGGCAGGTCTATGGCTACACCTTC. Its protein product is CASSGNTGQVYGYTF.

Details on this clonotype: A read error may explain this, as a much larger clone is one base away. The chain joins TRBV12-3 or TRBV12-4 to TRBJ2-5; D may correspond to TRBD1 or TRBD2 (6 bases each). Trimming removed 8 bases from V and 3 bases from J, with 19 bases in between. This CDR3 has 15 residues. The CDR3 here is CASWRRGAVKETQYF. The CDR3 bases are TGTGCCAGCTGGAGGAGGGGGGCAGTCAAAGAGACCCAGTACTTC.